This TCR beta chain was sequenced for a study of cytotoxic CD8 clonotypes in ibrutinib-treated CLL. The ends were cut back, 8 bases at V and 0 bases at J, with 10 bases in the middle. CDR1 is SNHLY, CDR2 FYNNEI, per germline. This CDR3 region has 14 residues. In its sample, this clone was seen a few times. The protocol was immunoSEQ multiplex PCR, while the TCRdb copy is restricted to in-frame clones and leaves out a portion. The sample has approximately 50,000 clones; 50% to 65% are singletons. The sequenced sample was PBMCs, obtained at disease progression, from a patient treated with ibrutinib. This TCR came from a human donor with chronic lymphocytic leukemia. The chain recombines TRBV2 with TRBJ2-2; TRBD1 or TRBD2 may be the D gene (5 bases each). This CDR3 reads CASAGTSNTGELFF. The CDR3 nucleotides are TGTGCCAGCGCCGGGACCTCGAACACCGGGGAGCTGTTTTTT.